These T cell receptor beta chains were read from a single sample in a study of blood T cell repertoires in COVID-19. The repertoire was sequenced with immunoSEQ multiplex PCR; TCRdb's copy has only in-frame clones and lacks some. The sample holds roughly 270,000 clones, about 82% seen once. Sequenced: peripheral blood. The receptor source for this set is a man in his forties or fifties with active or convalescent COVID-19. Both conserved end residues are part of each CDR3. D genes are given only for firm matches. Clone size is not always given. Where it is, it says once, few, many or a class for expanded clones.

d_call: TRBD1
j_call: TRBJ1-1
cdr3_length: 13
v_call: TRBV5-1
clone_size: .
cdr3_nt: TGCGCCAGCAGCTTCGGACAGGAGACTGAAGCTTTCTTT
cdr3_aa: CASSFGQETEAFF

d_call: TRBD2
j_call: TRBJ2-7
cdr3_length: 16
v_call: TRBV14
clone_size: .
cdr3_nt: TGTGCCAGCAGCCAAGCCGGGACTACGACGAAATACGAGCAGTACTTC
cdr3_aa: CASSQAGTTTKYEQYF

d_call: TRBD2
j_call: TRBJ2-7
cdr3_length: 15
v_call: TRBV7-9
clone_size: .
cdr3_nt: TGTGCCAGCAGTTCGACTAGCGGGAGTCTCTACGAGCAGTACTTC
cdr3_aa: CASSSTSGSLYEQYF

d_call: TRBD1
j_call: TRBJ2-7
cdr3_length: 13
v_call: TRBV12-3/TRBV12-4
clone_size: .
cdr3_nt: TGTGCCAGCCGGGACAGTATCTCCTACGAGCAGTACTTC
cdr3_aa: CASRDSISYEQYF

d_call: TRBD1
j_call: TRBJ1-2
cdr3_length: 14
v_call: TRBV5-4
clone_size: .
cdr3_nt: TGTGCCAGCAGCTTACAGGGGGCTTACTATGGCTACACCTTC
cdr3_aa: CASSLQGAYYGYTF

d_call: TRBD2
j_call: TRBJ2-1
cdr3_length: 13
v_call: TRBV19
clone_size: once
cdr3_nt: TGTGCCAGTAGTATTTCGGGAGGGCCCGAGCAGTTCTTC
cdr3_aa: CASSISGGPEQFF

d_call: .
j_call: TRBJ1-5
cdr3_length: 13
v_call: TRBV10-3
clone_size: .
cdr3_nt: TGTGCCATACAAGGAGGTAGCAATCAGCCCCAGCATTTT
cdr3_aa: CAIQGGSNQPQHF

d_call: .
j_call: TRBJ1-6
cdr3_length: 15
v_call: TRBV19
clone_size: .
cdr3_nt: TGTGCCAGTAGTTGGGGCGGGGCGTCAAATTCACCCCTCCACTTT
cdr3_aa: CASSWGGASNSPLHF

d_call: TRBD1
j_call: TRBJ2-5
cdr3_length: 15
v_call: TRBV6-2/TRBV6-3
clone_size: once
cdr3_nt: TGTGCCAGCAGTTACCATAGGGACAGACAAGAGACCCAGTACTTC
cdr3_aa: CASSYHRDRQETQYF

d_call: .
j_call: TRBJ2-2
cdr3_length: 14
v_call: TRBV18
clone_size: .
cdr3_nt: TGTGCCAGCTCACCCTCTATCCGGGCCGGGGAGCTGTTTTTT
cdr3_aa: CASSPSIRAGELFF

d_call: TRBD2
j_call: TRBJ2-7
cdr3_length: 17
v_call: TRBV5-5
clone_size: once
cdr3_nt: TGTGCCAGCAGCCCTACCGGGACTAGCGGCCCCTATTACGAGCAGTACTTC
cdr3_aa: CASSPTGTSGPYYEQYF

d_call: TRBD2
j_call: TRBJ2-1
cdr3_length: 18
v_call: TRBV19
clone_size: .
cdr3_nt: TGTGCCAGTACCTTATCCCTGGTGACTAGCGGGCGTCACAATGAGCAGTTCTTC
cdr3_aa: CASTLSLVTSGRHNEQFF

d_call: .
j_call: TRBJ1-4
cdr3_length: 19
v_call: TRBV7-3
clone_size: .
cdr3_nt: TGTGCCAGCAGCGCCCGTTGGGGAAGAGGACTACCAACTAATGAAAAACTGTTTTTT
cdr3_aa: CASSARWGRGLPTNEKLFF

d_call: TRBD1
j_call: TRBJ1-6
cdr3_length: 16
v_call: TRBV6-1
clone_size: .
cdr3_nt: TGTGCCAGCAGTGGATCGCGACAGGGGGCGCGTTCACCCCTCCACTTT
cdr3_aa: CASSGSRQGARSPLHF

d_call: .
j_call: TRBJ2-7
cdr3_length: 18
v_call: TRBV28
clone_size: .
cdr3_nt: TGTGCCAGCAGTTTATCCCCACCCTTTAGCGGAAGCTCCTACGAGCAGTACTTC
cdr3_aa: CASSLSPPFSGSSYEQYF

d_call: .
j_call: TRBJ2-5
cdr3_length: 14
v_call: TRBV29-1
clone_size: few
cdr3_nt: TGCAGCGTTGGTAAGCGGAACTCCCAAGAGACCCAGTACTTC
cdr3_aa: CSVGKRNSQETQYF

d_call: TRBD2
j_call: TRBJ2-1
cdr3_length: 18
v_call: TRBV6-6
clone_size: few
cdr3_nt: TGTGCCAGCAGTCCGGGAGGGACTAGCGGGAGGAGACGAGTTGAGCAGTTCTTC
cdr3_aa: CASSPGGTSGRRRVEQFF

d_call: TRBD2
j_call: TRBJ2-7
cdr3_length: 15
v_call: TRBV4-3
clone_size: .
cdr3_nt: TGCGCCAGCAGCCAAGATAGGCTAGCGGGCTACGAGCAGTACTTC
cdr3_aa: CASSQDRLAGYEQYF

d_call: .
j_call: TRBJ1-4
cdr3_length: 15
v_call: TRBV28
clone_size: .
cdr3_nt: TGTGCCAGCAGTTTAACAGGGAAAGTTAATGAAAAACTGTTTTTT
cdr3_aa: CASSLTGKVNEKLFF

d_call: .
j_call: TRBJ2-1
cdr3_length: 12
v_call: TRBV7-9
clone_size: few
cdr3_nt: TGTGCCAGCGGGGCAGCGTACAATGAGCAGTTCTTC
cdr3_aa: CASGAAYNEQFF

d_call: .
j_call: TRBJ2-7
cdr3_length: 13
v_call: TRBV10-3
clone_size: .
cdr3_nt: TGTGCCATCAGTGCCGCGACTAGTTCCGAGCAGTACTTC
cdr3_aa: CAISAATSSEQYF

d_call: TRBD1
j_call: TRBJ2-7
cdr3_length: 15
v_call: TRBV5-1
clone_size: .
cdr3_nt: TGCGCCAGCAGCCCCACGGGGACAGGGAGCTACGAGCAGTACTTC
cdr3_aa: CASSPTGTGSYEQYF

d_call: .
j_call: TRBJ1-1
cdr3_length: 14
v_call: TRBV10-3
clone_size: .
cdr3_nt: TGTGCCACCGATCTCGGACAGCCGAACACTGAAGCTTTCTTT
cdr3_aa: CATDLGQPNTEAFF

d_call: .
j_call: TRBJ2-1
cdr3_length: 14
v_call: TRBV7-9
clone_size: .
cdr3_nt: TGTGCCAGCAGCCCGTTGGCGTGGGCCAATGAGCAGTTCTTC
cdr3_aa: CASSPLAWANEQFF

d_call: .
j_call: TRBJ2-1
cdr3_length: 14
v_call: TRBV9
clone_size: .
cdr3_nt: TGTGCCAGCAGCGGACACCTGTCCTACAATGAGCAGTTCTTC
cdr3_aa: CASSGHLSYNEQFF

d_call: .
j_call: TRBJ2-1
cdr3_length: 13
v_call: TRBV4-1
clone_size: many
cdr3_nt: TGCGCCAGCAGCCACCTACAGGGTAATGAGCAGTTCTTC
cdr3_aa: CASSHLQGNEQFF

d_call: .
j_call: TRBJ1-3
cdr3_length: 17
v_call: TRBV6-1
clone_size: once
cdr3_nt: TGTGCCAGCAGTGAAGCGCGGGTGTACAGGGCTGGAAACACCATATATTTT
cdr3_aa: CASSEARVYRAGNTIYF

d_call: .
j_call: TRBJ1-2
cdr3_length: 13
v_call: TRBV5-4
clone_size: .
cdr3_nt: TGTGCCAGCAGCTTGGCAGGGAATCGAGGCTACACCTTC
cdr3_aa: CASSLAGNRGYTF

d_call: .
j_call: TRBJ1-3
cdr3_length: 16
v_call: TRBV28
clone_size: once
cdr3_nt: TGTGCCAGCAGTTTAGGTGGGGGGGCGCCTGGAAACACCATATATTTT
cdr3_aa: CASSLGGGAPGNTIYF